These T cell receptor beta chains were read from a single sample in a study of T cells in Graves' hyperthyroidism and ophthalmopathy. TCRdb re-called the multiplex PCR reads with MiXCR, one entry per CDR3 protein. The data show approximately 640,000 distinct CDR3 sequences, roughly a sixth seen once. Material: blood. The receptor source for this set is a man aged 50 to 60 with Graves' hyperthyroidism. CDR3s include the opening cysteine and the closing phenylalanine or tryptophan.

j_call v_call cdr3_aa
TRBJ2-5 TRBV5-1 CASSSFGLAEIEETQYF
TRBJ2-3 TRBV5-1 CASSSSGRDDTQYF
TRBJ2-7 TRBV29-1 CSHTGQGKYEQYF
TRBJ2-7 TRBV6-1 CASSKQGPGAYEQYF
TRBJ2-5 TRBV3-1 CASSPLTGLPQETQYF
TRBJ2-3 TRBV24-1 CATSVAGQRGTDTQYF
TRBJ1-1 TRBV24-1 CATSDLRGGTEAFF
TRBJ2-7 TRBV24-1 CATSDPAGQGPYEQYF
TRBJ1-6 TRBV5-5 CASTGDNYNSPLHF
TRBJ1-2 TRBV6-1 CASTGRGTGSRPYGYTF
TRBJ2-5 TRBV28 CASSQSSQETQYF
TRBJ2-3 TRBV7-9 CASSPGWGRDTDTQYF
TRBJ2-2 TRBV30 CACRGLGYTGELFF
TRBJ2-7 TRBV12-3/TRBV12-4 CASSLVYYEQYF
TRBJ2-2 TRBV11-3 CASSFKRTGGDSGELFF
TRBJ1-6 TRBV10-3 CAIRPGQPNSPLHF
TRBJ1-4 TRBV2 CANRQGAELFF
TRBJ1-1 TRBV19 CASDAGGRGTEAFF
TRBJ2-2 TRBV27 CASSGRTAGGELFF
TRBJ1-2 TRBV29-1 CSVEPSWGLGYTF
TRBJ1-6 TRBV20-1 CSADDRGRFYNSPLHF
TRBJ2-5 TRBV5-1 CASSLVGTGQETQYF
TRBJ2-3 TRBV20-1 CSARVLAGGVLDTQYF
TRBJ2-2 TRBV27 CASSLSIRDRLTGELFF
TRBJ2-4 TRBV28 CASSSQGLASRTKNIQYF
TRBJ2-3 TRBV7-6 CASSLASSGLSIDTQYF
TRBJ2-7 TRBV27 CASSSSGESKQYF
TRBJ1-2 TRBV29-1 CSVERGEANYGYTF
TRBJ2-7 TRBV7-9 CASSLVPDTYEQYF
TRBJ2-5 TRBV3-1 CASSLRQAGQTQYF
TRBJ2-3 TRBV9 CASSVDPTDTQYF
TRBJ1-5 TRBV18 CASSPIDGPGQPQHF
TRBJ2-4 TRBV2 CASSEGIAKNIQYF
TRBJ2-7 TRBV15 CATSEDNRGTAGWQYF
TRBJ2-7 TRBV20-1 CSAVKAGGNEQYF
TRBJ2-2 TRBV5-1 CASSLRPAGGLHTGELFF
TRBJ2-7 TRBV7-8 CASSLAGFDEQYF
TRBJ1-2 TRBV27 CASSSTTGVSNYGYTF
TRBJ2-3 TRBV29-1 CSVETAGDLDTQYF
TRBJ1-2 TRBV7-9 CASSLGPGGTGYTF
TRBJ1-1 TRBV6-1 CASTRAGLNTEAFF
TRBJ1-4 TRBV3-1 CASSQQGLSEKLFF
TRBJ1-2 TRBV27 CASGGLGYTF
TRBJ2-2 TRBV13 CASSLGAGIGELFF
TRBJ2-1 TRBV2 CASSLAVSYNEQFF
TRBJ2-3 TRBV7-8 CASRSLGLAGDRDTQYF
TRBJ1-4 TRBV11-2 CASSSNEKLFF
TRBJ2-1 TRBV25-1 CASSESFPYNEQFF
TRBJ2-3 TRBV6-2/TRBV6-3 CASSSVWDSTDTQYF
TRBJ1-3 TRBV24-1 CATSDSGVFGNTIYF
TRBJ2-7 TRBV27 CASSLSARRAYEQYF
TRBJ2-5 TRBV6-1 CASSETETQYF
TRBJ2-1 TRBV5-1 CASSHGTSGRNEQFF
TRBJ1-2 TRBV11-2 CASSPGQGRTPGRWTF